The present T cell receptor beta chain was sequenced within a study of blood T cell repertoires in COVID-19. Overall study context: Some COVID-19 samples were acute and others convalescent; all came from the United States, Italy and Spain.

This CDR3 comprises 16 residues. Germline V gene sequence: CDR1 SGDLS, CDR2 YYNGEE. The V end lost 4 bases, the J end lost 2 bases, and 18 bases lay between the germline ends. In the study's own analysis: The assay estimated nucleated cells by amplifying reference gene primers. Assay used: immunoSEQ multiplex PCR; TCRdb lists only in-frame clones, some missing. V, J and clone size reflect that table, while D and trimming were determined from the DNA. The table lists about 70,000 clones, about nine tenths of them singletons. This TCR was recovered from a woman between 18 and 29 years old with acute or convalescent COVID-19. Sample: peripheral blood. The J gene is TRBJ2-5, the V gene TRBV9; D perhaps matches TRBD2 (6 bases). The CDR3 coding sequence is TGTGCCAGCAGCCATCCGGCTAGCGAAACACAAGAGACCCAGTACTTC. Residues: CASSHPASETQETQYF.